The 25 T cell receptor beta chains given below trace back to one sample, sequenced in a study of regulatory T cells in long-lasting Graves disease. The authors built TCR beta libraries using iRepertoire HTBI primers and Arm-PCR of CDR3 regions. TCRdb called the multiplex PCR reads again in MiXCR, with one record for every CDR3 protein. The repertoire holds 300,000 to 350,000 distinct CDR3 sequences, with roughly a fifth as singletons. The time point is: persistent/refractory GD, antithyroid drugs over 5 years with positive TRAb. TCR sequences were obtained from RNA taken from PBMCs. This sample comprised peripheral blood mononuclear cells (PBMCs), obtained when the disease was refractory, from a patient treated with antithyroid drugs. These receptors all stem from a female donor with Graves disease.

This clonotype was seen at least ten times. The chain uses TRBV28 and TRBJ1-2; tentative D call: TRBD1 (5 bases). The CDR3 totals 15 residues. CDR1 is MDHEN, CDR2 SYDVKM, per germline. Trimming removed 2 bases from V and 5 bases from J, with 15 bases in between. The CDR3 bases are TGTGCCAGCAGTTTAATAAGCGCCCAGGGATATGGCTACACCTTC. As protein: CASSLISAQGYGYTF.

This clonotype came up a few times. V and J are TRBV6-2 or TRBV6-3 and TRBJ1-1; the D is unclear. V dropped 0 bases and J dropped 0 bases, with 11 bases sitting between them. The germline gives CDR1 MNHEY, CDR2 SVGEGT. The CDR3 totals 16 residues. In nucleotides, the CDR3 is TGTGCCAGCAGTTACTCGTATTCAGGAATGAACACTGAAGCTTTCTTT. Its translation: CASSYSYSGMNTEAFF.

In its sample, this clonotype was seen many times. The chain recombines TRBV5-6 with TRBJ1-2, with D possibly being TRBD1 (6 bases). The germline V gene encodes CDR1 SGHDT and CDR2 YYEEEE. Trimming removed 1 base at V and 8 bases at J, with 9 bases between. The CDR3 is made up of 12 amino acids. CDR3 nucleotide sequence: TGTGCCAGCAGCTTGCGGGGGGGCGGCTACACCTTC. Encoded protein: CASSLRGGGYTF.

The CDR3 is CSAYRVGFADTQYF. Here the CDR3 DNA reads TGCAGTGCTTACAGGGTTGGTTTCGCAGATACGCAGTATTTT. The chain carries TRBV20-1 and TRBJ2-3; D might be TRBD1 (6 bases). This CDR3 is built from 14 residues. The V gene's germline CDR1 is DFQATT and CDR2 SNEGSKA (reference sequence). Trimming took off 5 bases at V and 4 bases at J, with 16 bases between the two ends.

There are a few counts of this clonotype. The chain links TRBV6-5 to TRBJ1-5; unclear D gene. This CDR3 is built from 14 residues. V was pared by 4 bases and J by 8 bases, with 15 bases between. Per germline, CDR1 MNHEY and CDR2 SVGAGI. CDR3 coding DNA: TGTGCCAGCAGTTTTTGGCCTTCTTCGGAGCCCCAGCATTTT. It codes for CASSFWPSSEPQHF.

In regard to this clonotype: One junction end disagrees with the germline gene, perhaps due to a read error. DNA of the CDR3: TGTGCCAGCAGCTTCCGGAACTCCGGGGAGCTGTTTTTT. Protein product: CASSFRNSGELFF. The chain employs TRBV7-9 and TRBJ2-2, with D uncertain. The germline gives CDR1 SEHNR, CDR2 FQNEAQ (reference sequence). The CDR3 totals 13 residues.

On this clonotype itself: This sequence may be a read error, since a much larger clone differs from it by one base. The genes are TRBV11-2 and TRBJ2-7, with 8 bases matching TRBD2. Germline CDR1 is SGHAT and CDR2 is FQNNGV. This CDR3 spans 15 amino acids. The V gene end was trimmed by 5 bases and the J gene end by 6 bases; junction bases not matched to a gene: 12. CDR3 loop: CASSARAGGTGEQYF. The CDR3 DNA reads TGTGCCAGCAGCGCGAGGGCGGGGGGAACTGGCGAGCAGTACTTC. Full variable domain (rest looked up from reference TRBV11-2 and TRBJ2-7): EAGVAQSPRYKIIEKRQSVAFWCNPISGHATLYWYQQILGQGPKLLIQFQNNGVVDDSQLPKDRFSAERLKGVDSTLKIQPAKLEDSAVYLCASSARAGGTGEQYFGPGTRLTVT.

The chain uses TRBV5-6 and TRBJ2-5; unclear D gene. The CDR3 consists of 13 residues. In germline, CDR1 is SGHDT, CDR2 YYEEEE. The ends were cut back, 2 bases at V and 7 bases at J, with 12 bases in the middle. The CDR3 region has the DNA TGTGCCAGCAGCTTCCCCTCTGAGGCGACCCAGTACTTC. It is translated as CASSFPSEATQYF.

V and J are TRBV7-9 and TRBJ2-3, with 9 bases identical to TRBD2. Germline values: CDR1 SEHNR, CDR2 FQNEAQ (reference sequence). V gave up 1 base and J gave up 3 bases; unmatched junction bases: 2. The CDR3 consists of 15 residues. The CDR3 region is CASSLEAGGTDTQYF. Written as DNA, the CDR3 is TGTGCCAGCAGCTTAGAGGCGGGAGGGACAGATACGCAGTATTTT. The whole variable domain, remainder taken from reference TRBV7-9 and TRBJ2-3, is DTGVSQNPRHKITKRGQNVTFRCDPISEHNRLYWYRQTLGQGPEFLTYFQNEAQLEKSRLLSDRFSAERPKGSFSTLEIQRTEQGDSAMYLCASSLEAGGTDTQYFGPGTRLTVL.

The chain carries TRBV5-5 and TRBJ2-2, with 7 bases that match TRBD2. V lost 6 bases to trimming and J lost 0 bases; unmatched junction nucleotides: 5. CDR1 and CDR2 (germline): SGHKS, YYEKEE (reference sequence). This CDR3 has 15 amino acids. The CDR3 region is CASIGLAANTGELFF. The CDR3 bases are TGTGCCAGCATAGGGCTAGCGGCGAACACCGGGGAGCTGTTTTTT.

This clonotype was counted many times. The chain combines TRBV11-2 with TRBJ2-7, with no clear D. The V gene lost 6 bases and the J gene lost 5 bases, with 14 bases spanning the gap. In germline, CDR1 is SGHAT, CDR2 FQNNGV. The CDR3 consists of 13 residues. This CDR3 is CASSALGYHEQYF. The CDR3 nucleotides read TGTGCCAGCAGTGCGTTAGGGTACCACGAGCAGTACTTC.

This clonotype was counted ten times or more. The chain recombines TRBV5-1 with TRBJ2-7, with D possibly TRBD2 on 9 matching bases. Trimming removed 3 bases from V and 5 bases from J, with 36 bases in between. CDR1 and CDR2 from the germline V gene are SGHRS and YFSETQ. The CDR3 runs 21 residues. The CDR3 bases are TGCGCCAGCAGCTCCTCAGGGGGCACCTTGGCGGGAGGGCCGTTCGGCGACGAGCAGTACTTC. This codes for CASSSSGGTLAGGPFGDEQYF.

This clonotype was counted at least ten times. This chain uses TRBV6-1 with TRBJ2-2, with 7 bases aligning to TRBD1. The CDR3 length is 14 residues. In germline, CDR1 is MNHNS, CDR2 SASEGT. The trim removed 6 bases at V and 7 bases at J, leaving 8 bases unmatched. The CDR3, as DNA: TGTGCCAGCAGGGAACCACAGGGGATCGGGGAGCTGTTTTTT. It translates to CASREPQGIGELFF.

This clonotype was observed many times. This rearrangement joins TRBV20-1 to TRBJ1-2; no reliable D call. V was shortened by 0 bases and J by 2 bases, with 7 bases between the two germline ends. The CDR3 has 13 amino acids. CDR1 DFQATT and CDR2 SNEGSKA come from the germline V gene (reference sequence). CDR3 in DNA: TGCAGTGCTAGAGACGACGGGAACTATGGCTACACCTTC. Encoded protein: CSARDDGNYGYTF.

This clonotype came up many times. This chain joins TRBV11-2 and TRBJ2-2, with D perhaps TRBD1 or TRBD2 (6 bases each). This CDR3 has 11 amino acids. Germline V CDR1 and CDR2: SGHAT, FQNNGV. The V end lost 10 bases, the J end lost 6 bases, and 9 bases lay between the germline ends. This CDR3 reads CATRGAGELFF. The CDR3 DNA sequence: TGTGCCACTAGGGGGGCCGGGGAGCTGTTTTTT.

This clonotype was counted many times. The V gene is TRBV13, the J gene TRBJ2-7; 9 bases line up with TRBD2. This CDR3 comprises 13 residues. Germline-derived CDR1 and CDR2 are PRHDT and FYEKMQ (reference sequence). V lost 4 bases and J lost 4; bases outside the gene matches: 2. The DNA of the CDR3 is TGTGCCAGCAGCTCGGGACTAGCATACGAGCAGTACTTC. Translation: CASSSGLAYEQYF.

The V call is TRBV20-1, the J call TRBJ2-1; 14 bases agree with TRBD2. V lost 0 bases and J lost 2; bases outside the gene matches: 3. The CDR3 is 17 amino acids. Germline CDR1 is DFQATT and CDR2 is SNEGSKA (reference sequence). CDR3 amino acids: CSARDSTSGRAYNEQFF. CDR3 sequence (DNA): TGCAGTGCTAGAGACTCGACTAGCGGGAGGGCCTACAATGAGCAGTTCTTC.

This clonotype was recorded once. This CDR3 is missing its conserved last phenylalanine or tryptophan, likely due to a read error. This chain links TRBV28 with TRBJ1-2; D is ambiguous. Trimming left V 11 bases short and J 3 bases short, with 13 bases between. CDR1 is MDHEN and CDR2 is SYDVKM in the germline V gene. The CDR3 spans 12 residues. CDR3 sequence: CAGQTVYYGYTV. The CDR3 nucleotides are TGTGCCGGGCAGACCGTATACTATGGCTACACCGTC.

This clonotype came up a few times. Written as DNA, the CDR3 is TGTGCCAGCAGCCGAGGGACAGGGTTCGGTTCACCCCTCCACTTT. Its protein product is CASSRGTGFGSPLHF. The J gene is TRBJ1-6, the V gene TRBV6-4; 9 bases are shared with TRBD1. V lost 6 bases and J lost 9; bases outside the gene matches: 9. CDR3 length equals 15 residues. CDR1 MRHNA and CDR2 SNTAGT come from the germline V gene.

V usage is TRBV13 and J usage is TRBJ1-3, with 9 bases matching TRBD1. The V gene end was trimmed by 5 bases and the J gene end by 8 bases; junction bases not matched to a gene: 10. In germline, CDR1 is PRHDT, CDR2 FYEKMQ (reference sequence). CDR3 length: 15 amino acids. CDR3: CASSPLTQGAHTIYF. CDR3 in DNA: TGTGCCAGCAGCCCGTTGACACAGGGGGCACACACCATATATTTT.

Ten or more counts support this clonotype. The CDR3 here is CSGTEDGGLGAFF. The CDR3 bases are TGCAGCGGCACGGAGGACGGCGGTCTCGGAGCTTTCTTT. V gene TRBV29-1 combines with J gene TRBJ1-1; D gene uncertain. Trimming shortened V by 7 bases and J by 10 bases, and 22 bases separated the two germline ends. The CDR3 is 13 residues long. In germline, CDR1 is SQVTM, CDR2 ANQGSEA.

This clonotype was seen at least ten times. This rearrangement joins TRBV11-1 to TRBJ2-5; D gene unclear. The CDR3 extends over 14 amino acids. Trimming pared 5 bases from V and 1 base from J, leaving 11 bases between. CDR1 SGHAT and CDR2 FQDESV come from the germline V gene (reference sequence). The CDR3, as DNA: TGTGCCAGCAGCACACAGAGGTTCCAAGAGACCCAGTACTTC. It is translated as CASSTQRFQETQYF. The full variable domain, completed using reference TRBV11-1 and TRBJ2-5, is EAEVAQSPRYKITEKSQAVAFWCDPISGHATLYWYRQILGQGPELLVQFQDESVVDDSQLPKDRFSAERLKGVDSTLKIQPAELGDSAMYLCASSTQRFQETQYFGPGTRLLVL.

The rearrangement uses TRBV10-3 and TRBJ2-2, with 11 bases identical to TRBD2. Germline CDR1 and CDR2: ENHRY and SYGVKD. The CDR3 loop spans 15 amino acids. The V segment lost 6 bases and the J segment 4 bases; nucleotides outside the gene matches: 4. Here the CDR3 DNA reads TGTGCCATCAGGAGGACTAGCGGGCCCACCGGGGAGCTGTTTTTT. Its translation is CAIRRTSGPTGELFF.

V usage is TRBV6-1 and J usage is TRBJ2-2; 7 bases map to TRBD1. The CDR3 extends over 14 amino acids. Looked up from germline, CDR1 is MNHNS and CDR2 is SASEGT. V shed 3 bases, J shed 5 bases, and the junction held 3 bases outside the gene matches. In DNA form, the CDR3 reads TGTGCCAGCAGTGACGTCAGGGGGACCGGGGAGCTGTTTTTT. It specifies CASSDVRGTGELFF.

Points on this clonotype: Germline and junction disagree at one end, which may indicate a read error. Here the CDR3 reads CASSYLLSSYEQCF. The CDR3 DNA follows: TGTGCCAGCAGTTACCTTCTTAGCTCCTACGAGCAGTGCTTC. The V call is TRBV6-5, the J call TRBJ2-7, with D hard to call. The CDR3 is 14 amino acids. Looked up from germline, CDR1 is MNHEY and CDR2 is SVGAGI.